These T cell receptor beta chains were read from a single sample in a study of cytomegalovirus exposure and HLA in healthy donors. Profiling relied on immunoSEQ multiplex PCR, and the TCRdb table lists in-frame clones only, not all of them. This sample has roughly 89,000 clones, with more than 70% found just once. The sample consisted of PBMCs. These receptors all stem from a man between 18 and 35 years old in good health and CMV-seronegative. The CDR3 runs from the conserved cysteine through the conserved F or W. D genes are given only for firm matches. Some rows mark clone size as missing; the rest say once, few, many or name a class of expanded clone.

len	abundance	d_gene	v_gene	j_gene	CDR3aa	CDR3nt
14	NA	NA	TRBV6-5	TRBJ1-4	CASRTGTSNEKLFF	TGTGCCAGCAGGACCGGGACATCTAATGAAAAACTGTTTTTT
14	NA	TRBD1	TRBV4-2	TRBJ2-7	CASSQGQGSYEQYF	TGTGCCAGCAGCCAGGGACAGGGGTCCTACGAGCAGTACTTC
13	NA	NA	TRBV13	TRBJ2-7	CASSVGASYEQYF	TGTGCCAGCAGCGTAGGGGCCTCCTACGAGCAGTACTTC
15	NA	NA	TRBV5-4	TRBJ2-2	CASSLGGQVTGELFF	TGTGCCAGCAGCCTCGGGGGTCAAGTCACCGGGGAGCTGTTTTTT
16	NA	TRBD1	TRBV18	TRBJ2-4	CASSPGQGDLKNIQYF	TGTGCCAGCTCACCGGGTCAGGGGGACCTTAAAAACATTCAGTACTTC
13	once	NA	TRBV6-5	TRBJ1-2	CASSWTDYYGYTF	TGTGCCAGCAGTTGGACAGATTACTATGGCTACACCTTC
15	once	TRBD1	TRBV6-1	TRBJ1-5	CASMPGTGANQPQHF	TGTGCCAGCATGCCCGGGACAGGGGCCAATCAGCCCCAGCATTTT
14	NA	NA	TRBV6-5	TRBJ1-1	CASSPDKRRTEAFF	TGTGCCAGCAGTCCGGACAAACGAAGGACTGAAGCTTTCTTT
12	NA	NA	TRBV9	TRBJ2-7	CASSSRSYEQYF	TGTGCCAGCAGCTCCCGCTCCTACGAGCAGTACTTC
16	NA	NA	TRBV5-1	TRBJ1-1	CASSFPPDRPNTEAFF	TGCGCCAGCAGCTTTCCCCCTGACAGGCCGAACACTGAAGCTTTCTTT
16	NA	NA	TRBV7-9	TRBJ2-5	CASSPSGTNSQETQYF	TGTGCCAGCAGCCCCTCCGGGACAAATTCCCAAGAGACCCAGTACTTC
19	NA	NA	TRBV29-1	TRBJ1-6	CSVERPGRGTSSYNSPLHF	TGCAGCGTTGAACGGCCTGGGAGGGGAACTAGCTCCTATAATTCACCCCTCCACTTT
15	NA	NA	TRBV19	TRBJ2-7	CASSKGWQGAGEQYF	TGTGCCAGTAGTAAGGGTTGGCAGGGCGCGGGAGAGCAGTACTTC
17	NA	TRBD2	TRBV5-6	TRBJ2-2	CASSLLAGASGTGELFF	TGTGCCAGCAGCTTGCTAGCGGGGGCCTCGGGCACCGGGGAGCTGTTTTTT
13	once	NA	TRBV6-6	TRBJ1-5	CASSVYSNQPQHF	TGTGCCAGCAGTGTTTATAGCAATCAGCCCCAGCATTTT
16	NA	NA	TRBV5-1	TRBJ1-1	CASSLAGQHQDTEAFF	TGCGCCAGCAGCTTGGCGGGACAACATCAGGACACTGAAGCTTTCTTT
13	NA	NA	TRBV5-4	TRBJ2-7	CAARDSGTYEQYF	TGTGCCGCCCGGGACTCCGGGACCTACGAGCAGTACTTC
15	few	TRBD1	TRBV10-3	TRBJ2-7	CAISEAGQGIYEQYF	TGTGCCATCAGTGAGGCGGGACAGGGAATTTACGAGCAGTACTTC
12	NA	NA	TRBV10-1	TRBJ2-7	CASSDSAYEQYF	TGCGCCAGCAGTGACAGCGCCTACGAGCAGTACTTC
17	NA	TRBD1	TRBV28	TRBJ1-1	CASSLRTGSDMDTEAFF	TGTGCCAGCAGTTTGAGGACAGGGTCGGATATGGACACTGAAGCTTTCTTT
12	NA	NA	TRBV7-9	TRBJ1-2	CSSRYRDSPYTF	TGTTCCAGCAGATACCGGGACTCCCCCTACACCTTC
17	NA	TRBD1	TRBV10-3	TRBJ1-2	CAISATTGTGGLYGYTF	TGTGCCATCAGCGCTACCACCGGGACAGGGGGCCTCTATGGCTACACCTTC
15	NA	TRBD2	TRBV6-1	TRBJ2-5	CASSFFTSGTETQYF	TGTGCCAGCAGTTTCTTTACTAGCGGCACAGAGACCCAGTACTTC
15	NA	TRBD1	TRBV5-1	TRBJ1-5	CASSLGDRGGQPQHF	TGCGCCAGCAGCTTGGGCGACAGGGGCGGTCAGCCCCAGCATTTT
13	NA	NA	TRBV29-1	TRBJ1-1	CSSIGFGGTEAFF	TGCAGCTCAATCGGGTTTGGTGGGACTGAAGCTTTCTTT
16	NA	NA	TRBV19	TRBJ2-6	CASSRAVEAGANVLTF	TGTGCCAGTAGTAGAGCCGTTGAAGCTGGGGCCAACGTCCTGACTTTC
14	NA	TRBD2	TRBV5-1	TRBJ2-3	CASSSGLAGDTQYF	TGCGCCAGCAGCTCCGGGCTAGCGGGGGATACGCAGTATTTT
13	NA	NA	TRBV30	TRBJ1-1	CAWSVSRNTEAFF	TGTGCCTGGAGTGTCTCGAGGAACACTGAAGCTTTCTTT
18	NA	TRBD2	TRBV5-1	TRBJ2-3	CASSKTGTSGGVTDTQYF	TGCGCCAGCAGCAAAACCGGGACTAGCGGGGGGGTCACAGATACGCAGTATTTT
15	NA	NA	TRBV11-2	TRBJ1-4	CASSAPAGPNEKLFF	TGTGCCAGCAGCGCCCCGGCAGGGCCTAATGAAAAACTGTTTTTT
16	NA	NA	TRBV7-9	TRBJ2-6	CASSPTQDSGANVLTF	TGTGCCAGCAGCCCAACACAGGACTCTGGGGCCAACGTCCTGACTTTC
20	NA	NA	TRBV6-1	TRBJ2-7	CASSERWGGVVGARSYEQYF	TGTGCCAGCAGTGAACGGTGGGGGGGCGTGGTGGGGGCGCGGTCCTACGAGCAGTACTTC
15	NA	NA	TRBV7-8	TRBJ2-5	CASSLSGEMRETQYF	TGTGCCAGCAGCCTCTCCGGTGAGATGAGGGAGACCCAGTACTTC
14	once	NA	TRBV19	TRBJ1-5	CASTNRADYQPQHF	TGTGCCAGTACTAACAGGGCAGACTATCAGCCCCAGCATTTT
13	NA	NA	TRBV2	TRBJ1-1	CASSGPGDTEAFF	TGTGCCAGCAGTGGGCCGGGAGACACTGAAGCTTTCTTT
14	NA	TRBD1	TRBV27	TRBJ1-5	CASSTQGSNQPQHF	TGTGCCAGCAGTACACAGGGGAGCAATCAGCCCCAGCATTTT
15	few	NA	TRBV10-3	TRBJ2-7	CAISESGPLSYEQYF	TGTGCCATCAGTGAGTCTGGGCCCCTCTCCTACGAGCAGTACTTC
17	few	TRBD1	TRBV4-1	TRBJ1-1	CASSQVSEQGVDTEAFF	TGCGCCAGCAGCCAAGTATCAGAACAGGGGGTTGACACTGAAGCTTTCTTT
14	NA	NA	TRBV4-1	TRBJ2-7	CASSQGHSSYEQYF	TGCGCCAGCAGCCAGGGACACTCGTCCTACGAGCAGTACTTC
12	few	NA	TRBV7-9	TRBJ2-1	CASSFGDIEQFF	TGTGCCAGCAGCTTCGGCGACATCGAGCAGTTCTTC
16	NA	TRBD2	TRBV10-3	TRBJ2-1	CAISESKLAGGNEQFF	TGTGCCATCAGTGAGTCGAAACTAGCGGGGGGGAATGAGCAGTTCTTC
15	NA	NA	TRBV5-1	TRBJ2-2	CASSPGGIGTGELFF	TGCGCCAGCAGCCCCGGGGGTATCGGAACCGGGGAGCTGTTTTTT
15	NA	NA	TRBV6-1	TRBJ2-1	CASSDSGTRKNEQFF	TGTGCCAGCAGTGACTCCGGGACACGAAAAAATGAGCAGTTCTTC
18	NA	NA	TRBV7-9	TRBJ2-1	CASSPHVLALSSYNEQFF	TGTGCCAGCAGCCCCCACGTGCTAGCTTTGAGCTCCTACAATGAGCAGTTCTTC